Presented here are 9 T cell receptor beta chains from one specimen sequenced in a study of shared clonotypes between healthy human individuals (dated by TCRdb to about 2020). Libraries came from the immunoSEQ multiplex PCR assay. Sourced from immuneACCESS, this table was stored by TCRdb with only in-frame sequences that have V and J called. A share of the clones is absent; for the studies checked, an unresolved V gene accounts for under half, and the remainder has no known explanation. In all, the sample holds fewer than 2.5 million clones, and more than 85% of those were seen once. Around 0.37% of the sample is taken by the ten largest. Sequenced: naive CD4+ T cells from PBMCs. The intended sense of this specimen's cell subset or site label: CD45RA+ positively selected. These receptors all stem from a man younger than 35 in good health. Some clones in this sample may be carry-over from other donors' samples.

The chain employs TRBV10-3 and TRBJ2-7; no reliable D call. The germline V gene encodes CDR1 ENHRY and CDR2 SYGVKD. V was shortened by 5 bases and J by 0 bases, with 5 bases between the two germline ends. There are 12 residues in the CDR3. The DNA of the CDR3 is TGTGCCATCAGTTATAGCTCCTACGAGCAGTACTTC. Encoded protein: CAISYSSYEQYF.

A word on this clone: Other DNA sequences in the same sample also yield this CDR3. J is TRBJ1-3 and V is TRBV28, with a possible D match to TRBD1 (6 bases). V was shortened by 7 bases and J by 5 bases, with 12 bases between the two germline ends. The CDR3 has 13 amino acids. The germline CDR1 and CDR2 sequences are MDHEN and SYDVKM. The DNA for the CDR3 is TGTGCCAGCACCAAGGGGGGGAGAAACACCATATATTTT. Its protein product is CASTKGGRNTIYF.

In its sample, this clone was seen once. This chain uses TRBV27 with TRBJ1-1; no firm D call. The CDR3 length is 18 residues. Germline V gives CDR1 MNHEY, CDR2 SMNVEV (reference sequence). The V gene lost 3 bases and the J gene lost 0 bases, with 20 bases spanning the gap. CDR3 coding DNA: TGTGCCAGCAGTTTTATCGGCCCCATAGGTGAATTGAACACTGAAGCTTTCTTT. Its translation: CASSFIGPIGELNTEAFF.

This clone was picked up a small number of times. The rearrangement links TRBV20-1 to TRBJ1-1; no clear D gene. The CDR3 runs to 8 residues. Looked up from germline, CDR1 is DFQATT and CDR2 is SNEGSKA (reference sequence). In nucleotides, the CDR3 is TGCATCCCCCGGCCGGCTTTCTTT. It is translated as CIPRPAFF.

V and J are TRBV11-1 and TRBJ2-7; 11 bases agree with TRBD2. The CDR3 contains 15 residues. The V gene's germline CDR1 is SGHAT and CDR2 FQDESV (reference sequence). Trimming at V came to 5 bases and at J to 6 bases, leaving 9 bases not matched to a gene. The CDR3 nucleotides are TGTGCCAGCAGCGACCAACTAGCGGGAGAAGGCGAGCAGTACTTC. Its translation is CASSDQLAGEGEQYF.

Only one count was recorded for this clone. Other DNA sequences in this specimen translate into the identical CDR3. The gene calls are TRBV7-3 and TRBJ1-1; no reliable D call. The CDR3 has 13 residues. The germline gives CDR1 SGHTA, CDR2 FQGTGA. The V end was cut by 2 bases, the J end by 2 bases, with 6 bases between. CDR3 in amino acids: CASSLRGNTEAFF. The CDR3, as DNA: TGTGCCAGCAGCTTACGGGGAAACACTGAAGCTTTCTTT.

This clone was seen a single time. The CDR3 bases are TGTGCCAGCGGAGACTACTCCTACAATGAGCAGTTCTTC. Protein sequence: CASGDYSYNEQFF. The V and J genes are TRBV7-8 and TRBJ2-1; D possibly corresponds to TRBD2 (5 bases). Germline V gives CDR1 SGHVS, CDR2 FQNEAQ. CDR3 length equals 13 residues. V dropped 8 bases and J dropped 0 bases, with 8 bases sitting between them.

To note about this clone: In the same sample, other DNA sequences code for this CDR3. The CDR3 nucleotides read TGTGCCAGCAGCTTGGCCGGGACTAGCGGGAGCACAGATACGCAGTATTTT. Translating it yields CASSLAGTSGSTDTQYF. The chain recombines TRBV7-2 with TRBJ2-3, with 12 nucleotides matching TRBD2. Trimming at V came to 3 bases and at J to 0 bases, leaving 4 bases not matched to a gene. CDR1 and CDR2 from the germline V gene are SGHTA and FQGNSA. The CDR3 has 17 residues.

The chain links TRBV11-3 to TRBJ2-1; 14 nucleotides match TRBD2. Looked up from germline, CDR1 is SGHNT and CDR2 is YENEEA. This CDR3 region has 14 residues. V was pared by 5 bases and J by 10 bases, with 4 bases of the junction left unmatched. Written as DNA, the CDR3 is TGTGCCAGCAGCCCGGGGACTAGCGGGAGAGAGCAGTTCTTC. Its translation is CASSPGTSGREQFF.